This T cell receptor beta chain was sequenced in a study of T cells in localized non-small cell lung cancer. Study-wide results and limits: Owing to sequencing of a solitary tumor region, heterogeneity cannot be discounted. Uninvolved neighboring lung showed the greatest T cell clonality, exceeding tumor. A median of approximately 50 clones ranked among the top 100 in tumor appeared in adjacent lung. Among blood samples, higher T cell density accompanied longer overall survival.

Data came from immunoSEQ multiplex PCR; TCRdb stores just in-frame clones and leaves some out. There are over a thousand clones in the sample; more than 25% occur only once, and approximately 14% lies in the top ten. A remark on this clone: Its cognate antigen is unknown.

Per germline, CDR1 MDHEN and CDR2 SYDVKM. V dropped 8 bases and J dropped 0 bases, with 14 bases sitting between them. The CDR3 is 14 residues long. This clonotype was obtained from a woman aged 18-49 years with stage III lung adenocarcinoma. The sequencing here drew on normal lung tissue next to the tumor, taken before any cancer treatment. The V call is TRBV28, the J call TRBJ2-7; TRBD1 might be the D (5 bases). The DNA of the CDR3 is TGTGCCAGCCAGACCGACAGACACTCCTACGAGCAGTACTTC. Translated, it gives CASQTDRHSYEQYF.